The text below deals with one TCR beta chain. What it recognizes is unknown. The sample comes from a study of cytomegalovirus exposure and HLA in healthy donors. Regarding the study as a whole: 150 or so TCR beta chains were listed as cytomegalovirus-associated. The study found most TCR sequences rare, yet found some public TCRs in many donors.

Germline V gives CDR1 MNHEY, CDR2 SMNVEV (reference sequence). This CDR3 is built from 14 residues. Trimming stripped 3 bases from V and 0 bases from J, with 5 bases between. Method: immunoSEQ multiplex PCR; TCRdb's copy keeps in-frame clones and lacks some. The sample consists of 120,000 to 150,000 clones, 91% of them appearing once. The rearrangement joins TRBV27 to TRBJ2-2; D may be TRBD2 (5 bases). The specimen was PBMCs. The receptor comes from a man aged 18 to 30 in good health and CMV-seronegative. The CDR3 DNA is TGTGCCAGCAGTTTGGAGGCGAACACCGGGGAGCTGTTTTTT. Translation: CASSLEANTGELFF.